This T cell receptor (beta chain) emerged from a study of blood T cell repertoires in COVID-19 (dated by TCRdb to 2020 to 2022). General notes on the study: The collaborator samples originated in the United States, Italy and Spain and spanned the acute and convalescent phases of COVID-19. The material from the prospective study consisted of cDNA or gDNA derived from T cells, B-cell-depleted T cells, or PBMCs. Where available, HLA class I and class II types were obtained from metadata supplied by the sample provider rather than from assay-based typing. The sample metadata nearly always contained a de-identified subject ID, COVID-19 status, age in years and sex. The repertoires were released in a freely available public database meant as a resource for research on the immune response to SARS-CoV-2. Subjects who had been exposed to COVID-19, were actively infected with it, or had recovered from it provided the deeply sampled blood TCRbeta repertoires that made up the dataset. The samples were drawn from the first 160 participants of the ongoing ImmuneRACE study and from 1,254 subjects provided by 6 global collaborators.

Collaborating institutions collected whole blood in K2EDTA tubes following their own protocols. For TCRbeta analysis, collaborator samples were shipped as frozen whole blood, as isolated PBMCs, or as DNA extracted from either sample type. The immunoSEQ Assay, a bias-controlled multiplex PCR, was used to amplify TCRbeta CDR3 regions from genomic DNA. The paper's data handling went like this. The number of nucleated cells in each sample was estimated by amplification of reference gene primers within the assay. Sequence reads were collapsed and filtered to measure the absolute abundance of every unique TCRbeta CDR3 rearrangement. Productive Simpson clonality was computed per sample as the square root of Simpson's diversity index over productive rearrangements. TCRdb retrieved this table from immuneACCESS and kept in-frame rearrangements only. Not all clones are present; in checked studies, unresolved V genes account for under half, and no reason is known for the remainder. V, J and clone size reflect that table, while D and trimming were determined from the DNA. The sample table records approximately 76,000 clones; around nine tenths of these occur just once. Clones ranked in the top ten supply 7% to 9.5% of the sample.

The CDR3 numbers 16 residues from cysteine through phenylalanine. CDR3 DNA only is kept here, 48 bases in frame from base 1. Sequences ENHRY (CDR1) and SYGVKD (CDR2) are obtained from the germline V gene. The V end gives up 6 bases and the J end 3 bases, leaving 6 bases in the junction not matched to a gene. What the authors observed across the whole study: The quantity of clinical and demographic metadata differed by source and by participant and was supplied without curation.

About this clone: Its recognized antigen is unknown. No much larger clone is present one base from it, and per-base qualities are unavailable.

The V and J genes are TRBV10-3 and TRBJ2-2; 11 central bases correspond to TRBD1. Sequences were obtained from peripheral blood. This sequence originates from a human donor in a cohort sampled during active COVID-19. The DNA reads as follows: TGTGCCATCAGAAGGACAGGGGGCATGGACACCGGGGAGCTGTTTTTT. It encodes CAIRRTGGMDTGELFF.